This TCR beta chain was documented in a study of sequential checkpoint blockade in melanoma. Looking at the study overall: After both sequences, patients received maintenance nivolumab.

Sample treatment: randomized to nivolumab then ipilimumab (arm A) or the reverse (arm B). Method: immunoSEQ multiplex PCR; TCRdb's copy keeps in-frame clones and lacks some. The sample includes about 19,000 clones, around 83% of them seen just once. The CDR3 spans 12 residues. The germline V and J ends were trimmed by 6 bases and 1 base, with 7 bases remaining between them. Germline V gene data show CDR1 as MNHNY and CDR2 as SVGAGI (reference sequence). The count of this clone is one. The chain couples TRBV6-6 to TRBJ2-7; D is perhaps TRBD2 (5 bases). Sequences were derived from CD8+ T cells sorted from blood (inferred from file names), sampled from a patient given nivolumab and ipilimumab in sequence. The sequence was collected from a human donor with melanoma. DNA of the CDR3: TGTGCCAGCAGCCCGGGGTCCTACGAGCAGTACTTC. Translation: CASSPGSYEQYF.